A selection of T cell receptor beta chains follows, all from one sample in a study of blood T cell repertoires in COVID-19. Some clones are missing from TCRdb's copy, which holds only in-frame ones; the method was immunoSEQ multiplex PCR. The sample has roughly 250,000 clones, around 85% seen once. Sequencing was performed on peripheral blood. The receptors come from a woman in her 40s with active or convalescent COVID-19. Both conserved end residues are part of each CDR3. Each record gives: V gene, CDR3 protein.

v_gene: TRBV11-1; CDR3aa: CASSPFMGGMYNEQFF
v_gene: TRBV19; CDR3aa: CASTGLLGTGELFF
v_gene: TRBV24-1; CDR3aa: CATSDQQGSGQPQHF
v_gene: TRBV9; CDR3aa: CASSVEGGNTEAFF
v_gene: TRBV30; CDR3aa: CAWLRQGQRGGYTF
v_gene: TRBV11-2; CDR3aa: CASSFTGTYEQYF
v_gene: TRBV5-4; CDR3aa: CASSIGTANYGYTF
v_gene: TRBV19; CDR3aa: CASSANRDRVDLTF
v_gene: TRBV11-3; CDR3aa: CASSFGGESTDTQYF
v_gene: TRBV9; CDR3aa: CASSANLRAGEKLFF
v_gene: TRBV29-1; CDR3aa: CSVDEGARRYTF
v_gene: TRBV7-6; CDR3aa: CASSPRLVNTEAFF
v_gene: TRBV18; CDR3aa: CASSPPSRGTIYF
v_gene: TRBV7-9; CDR3aa: CASRVQGFGGELFF
v_gene: TRBV7-8; CDR3aa: CASSLVGIVGETQYF
v_gene: TRBV11-2; CDR3aa: CASSPGTGRGFISYEQYF
v_gene: TRBV28; CDR3aa: CAGRPGGSVGEAFF
v_gene: TRBV29-1; CDR3aa: CSATGGVNQPQHF
v_gene: TRBV4-1; CDR3aa: CASSQGGGAYNEQFF
v_gene: TRBV11-3; CDR3aa: CASSLRGQGRDEQFF
v_gene: TRBV6-5; CDR3aa: CASSYSPGQGSGYTF
v_gene: TRBV28; CDR3aa: CASKDGVSNSPLHF
v_gene: TRBV30; CDR3aa: CAWSGRQGNSPLHF
v_gene: TRBV7-9; CDR3aa: CASSSNRQGMRGGYTF
v_gene: TRBV6-6; CDR3aa: CASSTGSGAGNTIYF
v_gene: TRBV27; CDR3aa: CASSFSGGRRDTQYF
v_gene: TRBV30; CDR3aa: CAWSRGSSGEKLFF
v_gene: TRBV7-3; CDR3aa: CASSLGLSNTEAFF
v_gene: TRBV19; CDR3aa: CASRGTGEETQYF
v_gene: TRBV7-2; CDR3aa: CASSLTATGTGANEQFF
v_gene: TRBV13; CDR3aa: CASSLIVQGLHTVHIGEAQYF
v_gene: TRBV6-1; CDR3aa: CASSEPWARVDRTEAFF
v_gene: TRBV15; CDR3aa: CATSRDRASGGERNEQYF
v_gene: TRBV11-2; CDR3aa: CASSLGRGRHNEQFF
v_gene: TRBV30; CDR3aa: CAWSLLQGPQQTQYF
v_gene: TRBV13; CDR3aa: CASSLGRLAGVSDTQYF
v_gene: TRBV19; CDR3aa: CASSATGGGEKLFF
v_gene: TRBV20-1; CDR3aa: CSASPGTSGDNEQFF
v_gene: TRBV16; CDR3aa: CASSSSSPLHF
v_gene: TRBV30; CDR3aa: CAWRLTDTEAFF
v_gene: TRBV5-1; CDR3aa: CASTTRSPPDTQYF
v_gene: TRBV6-1; CDR3aa: CASKRSAGNYGYTF
v_gene: TRBV5-1; CDR3aa: CASSPGQGLTDTQYF
v_gene: TRBV9; CDR3aa: CASSVTRGRDTQYF
v_gene: TRBV30; CDR3aa: CAWGRQGMYEQYF
v_gene: TRBV11-3; CDR3aa: CASSLLMNTEAFF
v_gene: TRBV19; CDR3aa: CASSIDRVQPQHF
v_gene: TRBV11-2; CDR3aa: CASSRDRGNNEQFF
v_gene: TRBV27; CDR3aa: CASSLAGKLFF
v_gene: TRBV3-1/TRBV3-2; CDR3aa: CASSQASSGGHEQYF
v_gene: TRBV7-9; CDR3aa: CASSPLRGKGPIKPQHF